A selection of T cell receptor beta chains follows, all from one sample in a study of blood T cells in healthy people across ages. Each CDR3 protein is one row after TCRdb ran MiXCR on the 5' RACE reads. The sample includes about 560,000 distinct CDR3 sequences, about 29% of them seen just once. In addition, the sample was reused for a study of T cells of mothers and their children.

Sequenced sample: blood. Receptor source: a boy under 10 years old in good health. Each CDR3 is given with its conserved first and last residue. The D gene is left open where the match is weak. A clone size is listed for some rows: how often the clone was seen (once, few, many), or a class if it is expanded.

abundance	d_gene	j_gene	v_gene	CDR3aa	CDR3nt
-	-	TRBJ2-4	TRBV7-9	CASSSLGGEAYDQYF	TGTGCCAGCAGCTCTCTGGGGGGCGAGGCCTACGATCAGTACTTC
-	TRBD1	TRBJ1-2	TRBV6-1	CASSERQGEVGYTF	TGTGCCAGCAGTGAACGTCAGGGGGAGGTCGGCTACACCTTC
once	TRBD1	TRBJ2-7	TRBV19	CASSLTRGLGPYEQYF	TGTGCCAGTAGTTTGACCAGGGGGCTGGGGCCCTACGAGCAGTACTTC
few	-	TRBJ1-2	TRBV3-1	CASSHPGRGDGYTF	TGTGCCAGCAGCCACCCCGGGCGAGGGGACGGCTACACCTTC
few	-	TRBJ1-2	TRBV20-1	CSALTNRDGYTF	TGCAGTGCTCTAACGAACAGGGATGGCTACACCTTC
few	TRBD1	TRBJ2-4	TRBV20-1	CSAGRDRGNIQYF	TGCAGTGCCGGCCGGGACAGAGGGAACATTCAGTACTTC
few	-	TRBJ1-1	TRBV7-9	CASSFEDRGSEAFF	TGTGCCAGCAGCTTTGAGGACAGAGGGTCGGAAGCTTTCTTT
few	-	TRBJ2-3	TRBV7-9	CASRGYTQYF	TGTGCCAGTCGAGGATACACGCAGTATTTT
few	TRBD2	TRBJ2-2	TRBV24-1	CATGPSGNTGELFF	TGTGCCACGGGACCTAGCGGAAACACCGGGGAGCTGTTTTTT
few	TRBD1	TRBJ2-7	TRBV20-1	CSARPGTGGHEQYF	TGCAGTGCTAGGCCCGGGACAGGGGGCCACGAGCAGTACTTC
few	-	TRBJ2-7	TRBV15	CATSREGGNSYEQYF	TGTGCCACCAGCAGAGAAGGGGGGAACTCCTACGAGCAGTACTTC
few	-	TRBJ1-1	TRBV7-9	CASRTVNTEAFF	TGTGCCAGCCGGACAGTGAACACTGAAGCTTTCTTT
many	TRBD2	TRBJ2-1	TRBV30	CAWSVNGGWREGRNEQFF	TGTGCCTGGAGTGTGAATGGGGGGTGGCGGGAGGGCCGCAATGAGCAGTTCTTC
-	TRBD2	TRBJ2-5	TRBV20-1	CSARKTGLAGNYWGEETQYF	TGCAGTGCTAGAAAAACTGGACTAGCGGGGAATTACTGGGGTGAAGAGACCCAGTACTTC
-	TRBD2	TRBJ2-1	TRBV7-2	CASSSVGLADYNEQFF	TGTGCCAGCAGCTCTGTGGGACTAGCGGACTACAATGAGCAGTTCTTC
-	-	TRBJ2-7	TRBV19	CASSIPGGYDEQYF	TGTGCCAGTAGTATCCCAGGGGGGTACGACGAGCAGTACTTC